This T cell receptor beta chain comes out of a study of CD8+ T cells in alopecia areata. Indicated treatment: oral pan-JAK inhibitor, 5-10 mg twice daily. J gave up 7 bases and V 3 bases, and 5 bases lay outside the gene matches. This CDR3 spans 13 amino acids. From germline, CDR1 is GTSNPN and CDR2 SVGIG (reference sequence). TCR sequencing used cDNA made by reverse transcription of extracted RNA. Clones were read by immunoSEQ multiplex PCR, and TCRdb kept only the in-frame ones, dropping some. This table holds roughly 60,000 clones, around 42% found once. The material was CD8+ T cells sorted from blood, obtained at approximately week 39, from a patient treated with tofacitinib. This chain uses TRBV30 with TRBJ2-2, with TRBD1 identical over 7 bases. The TCR was taken from a human donor with alopecia areata. The CDR3 here is CAWSATGDGELFF. The CDR3 DNA is TGTGCCTGGAGCGCTACAGGGGACGGGGAGCTGTTTTTT. Complete variable domain (other parts from reference TRBV30 and TRBJ2-2): SQTIHQWPATLVQPVGSPLSLECTVEGTSNPNLYWYRQAAGRGLQLLFYSVGIGQISSEVPQNLSASRPQDRQFILSSKKLLLSDSGFYLCAWSATGDGELFFGEGSRLTVL.